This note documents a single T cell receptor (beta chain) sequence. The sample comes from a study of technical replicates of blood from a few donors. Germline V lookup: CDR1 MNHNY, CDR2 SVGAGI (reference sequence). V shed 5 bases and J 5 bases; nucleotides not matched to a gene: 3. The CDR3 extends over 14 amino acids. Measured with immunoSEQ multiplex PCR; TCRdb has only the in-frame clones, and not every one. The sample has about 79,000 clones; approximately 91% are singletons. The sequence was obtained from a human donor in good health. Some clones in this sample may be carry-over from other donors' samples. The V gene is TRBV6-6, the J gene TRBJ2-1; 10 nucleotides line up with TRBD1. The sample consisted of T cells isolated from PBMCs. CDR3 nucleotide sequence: TGTGCCAGCAGTGACGGGACAGGGGACAATGAGCAGTTCTTC. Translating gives CASSDGTGDNEQFF.